The entry below describes one T cell receptor beta chain. The antigen remains unidentified. In this CDR3 the conserved last residue, phenylalanine or tryptophan, is missing, so a read error is likely. The template was RNA from unsorted bulk tissue. The sample is drawn from a study of tumor and adjacent non-tumor tissue in lung cancer. Study overall: The patients, roughly 10 men and a handful of women, were about 30 to 85 with stage I to III disease.

TCRbeta libraries were built with three rounds of nested PCR, modified from ARM-PCR. TCRdb redid the calling of the multiplex PCR reads with MiXCR, one entry per CDR3 protein. Of about 200,000 distinct CDR3 sequences in the sample, around 70% are singletons; the top ten hold approximately 25%. Study-wide results and limits: Tumor repertoires had a smaller top 100 clone share than normal lung.

Germline V gene lookup returns CDR1 SGHKS and CDR2 YYEKEE (reference sequence). There are 15 residues in the CDR3. The sequence was collected from a man aged 55 to 69 with non-small cell lung cancer. The chain links TRBV5-5 to TRBJ2-1; 16 nucleotides line up with TRBD2. Input material: lung tumor tissue. The chain's CDR3 is CASSRGTSGGAEQFY. Written as DNA, the CDR3 is TGTGCTAGCAGCCGCGGGACTAGCGGGGGGGCTGAGCAGTTCTAC.